The 16 T cell receptor beta chains given below trace back to one sample, sequenced in a study of response to subunit inactivated influenza vaccine. TCRdb re-called the RT-PCR reads through MiXCR, storing one row per CDR3 protein. Of about 520,000 distinct CDR3 sequences listed, under 8.5% are singletons. The specimen was PBMCs from blood, collected 23 to 25 months after vaccination. The receptors here all came from a man aged 50 to 75 who received an inactivated influenza vaccine.

This clonotype has only a few counts. The V gene is TRBV5-1, the J gene TRBJ1-1; the D gene is possibly TRBD1 (5 bases). This CDR3 comprises 12 residues. Germline CDR1 and CDR2: SGHRS and YFSETQ. V was pared by 2 bases and J by 5 bases, with 7 bases between. The CDR3, as DNA: TGCGCCAGCAGCTTCCAGGGAACTGAAGCTTTCTTT. Translated, it gives CASSFQGTEAFF.

This clonotype has more than one count but fewer than ten. The chain recombines TRBV30 with TRBJ2-3, with D hard to call. Germline V CDR1 and CDR2: GTSNPN, SVGIG (reference sequence). The V and J ends lost 0 bases and 4 bases respectively, with 11 bases between them. This CDR3 contains 14 residues. In DNA form, the CDR3 reads TGTGCCTGGAGTGTTGGATTATCTGCAGATACGCAGTATTTT. It is translated as CAWSVGLSADTQYF.

This clonotype was counted only a few times. V usage is TRBV24-1 and J usage is TRBJ2-1, with TRBD1 matching over 9 bases. Per germline, CDR1 KGHDR and CDR2 SFDVKD. J gave up 3 bases and V 4 bases, and 6 bases lay outside the gene matches. The CDR3 loop spans 16 amino acids. The CDR3 protein is CATSDLRDRDYNEQFF. CDR3 coding DNA: TGTGCCACCAGTGACCTCCGGGACAGGGACTACAATGAGCAGTTCTTC.

This clonotype was observed many times. The chain links TRBV3-1 to TRBJ2-1; TRBD1 is a possible D gene (6 bases). CDR3 length: 13 amino acids. Germline lookup yields CDR1 LGHDT and CDR2 YNNKEL (reference sequence). V shed 1 base and J shed 7 bases, with 8 bases lying between them. Here the CDR3 reads CASSQGGPNEQFF. The CDR3 nucleotides read TGTGCCAGCAGCCAAGGGGGGCCGAATGAGCAGTTCTTC.

This clonotype was seen only a few times. V and J are TRBV20-1 and TRBJ2-5, with D perhaps TRBD1 (5 bases). The CDR3 runs 16 residues. Trimming stripped 2 bases from V and 0 bases from J, with 16 bases between. The germline gives CDR1 DFQATT, CDR2 SNEGSKA (reference sequence). The CDR3 region has the DNA TGCAGTGCTAGAAAGTATAGGGGTCTCCACCAAGAGACCCAGTACTTC. This translates into CSARKYRGLHQETQYF.

The table lists this clonotype with a few counts. V gene TRBV28 combines with J gene TRBJ2-7, with D possibly TRBD2 on 6 matching bases. Deletions cut 7 bases from V and 1 base from J, with 8 bases between. The CDR3 is made up of 12 amino acids. The germline gives CDR1 MDHEN, CDR2 SYDVKM. CDR3 DNA sequence: TGTGCCAGCAAGGGACTTTCCTACGAGCAGTACTTC. Translation: CASKGLSYEQYF.

The chain is built from TRBV10-3 and TRBJ2-7; 8 bases agree with TRBD1. CDR3 length: 15 amino acids. Germline trimming cut 5 bases from V and 5 bases from J; bases unmatched to any gene: 11. Germline V gives CDR1 ENHRY, CDR2 SYGVKD. The CDR3 region is CAISSPRTGNDEQYF. CDR3 DNA: TGTGCCATCAGTTCACCCCGGACAGGGAACGACGAGCAGTACTTC.

This chain connects TRBV12-3 or TRBV12-4 to TRBJ2-5; D might be TRBD1 (5 bases). The CDR3 sequence is 13 residues long. V lost 6 bases, J lost 3 bases, and 11 bases lay in between. The CDR3 DNA follows: TGTGCCAGCAGGCGTGACAGTAAAGAGACCCAGTACTTC. Residues: CASRRDSKETQYF.

This clonotype was detected a few times. The chain joins TRBV19 to TRBJ2-1, with 12 bases matching TRBD2. The CDR3 spans 16 residues. CDR1 is LNHDA, CDR2 SQIVND, per germline (reference sequence). V trimming: 1 base; J trimming: 7 bases; junction bases outside the gene matches: 5. This chain's CDR3 is CASSIASGRVYNEQFF. CDR3 sequence (DNA): TGTGCCAGTAGTATAGCTAGCGGGAGGGTCTATAATGAGCAGTTCTTC.

This clonotype was picked up a small number of times. V and J are TRBV10-3 and TRBJ2-7; D not certain. Germline-derived CDR1 and CDR2 are ENHRY and SYGVKD. The ends were cut back, 5 bases at V and 5 bases at J, with 19 bases in the middle. This CDR3 is built from 15 residues. CDR3 residues: CAISTGRNSRDEQYF. As DNA, the CDR3 is TGTGCCATCAGTACGGGTAGGAACTCTCGGGACGAGCAGTACTTC.

V gene TRBV4-3 combines with J gene TRBJ2-3; 9 positions agree with TRBD2. J lost 4 bases, V lost 0 bases, and 8 bases had no gene match. Germline assignment: CDR1 LGHNA and CDR2 YSLEER. This CDR3 region has 17 residues. In nucleotides, the CDR3 is TGCGCCAGCAGCCAAGATCTACGGCGGGGGGGCCCAGATACGCAGTATTTT. Translated: CASSQDLRRGGPDTQYF.

The chain joins TRBV4-3 to TRBJ2-3, with 11 positions matching TRBD2. V lost 1 base, J lost 2 bases, and 2 bases stayed unmatched. The germline V gene encodes CDR1 LGHNA and CDR2 YSLEER. The CDR3 contains 16 residues. The CDR3 region is CASSQASGRFTDTQYF. The CDR3 region has the DNA TGCGCCAGCAGCCAAGCTAGCGGGAGGTTCACAGATACGCAGTATTTT.

This clonotype was seen many times. The CDR3, as DNA: TGTGCCAGCAGGGACGGACCGAACACTGAAGCTTTCTTT. Translated: CASRDGPNTEAFF. The J gene is TRBJ1-1, the V gene TRBV12-3 or TRBV12-4; D is unresolved. The V gene lost 6 bases and the J gene lost 1 base, with 9 bases spanning the gap. CDR3 length: 13 amino acids.

This clonotype was found a few times. The chain uses TRBV29-1 and TRBJ2-3; TRBD2 agrees at 15 bases. Per germline, CDR1 SQVTM and CDR2 ANQGSEA. The CDR3 extends over 12 amino acids. The junction had 5 bases not matched to a gene; V was cut back by 8 bases and J by 11 bases. CDR3 region: CSIGLAGGWQYF. CDR3 nucleotide sequence: TGCAGCATTGGACTAGCGGGAGGGTGGCAGTATTTT.

J is TRBJ2-3 and V is TRBV9; D perhaps matches TRBD2 (7 bases). Germline CDR1 reads SGDLS; CDR2 reads YYNGEE. This CDR3 contains 13 residues. V was cut by 2 bases and J by 6 bases, with 10 bases left in between. Here the CDR3 DNA reads TGTGCCAGCAGCGTGGGGGGGCGGGATACGCAGTATTTT. Its translation: CASSVGGRDTQYF.

This clonotype has just a few counts. The chain joins TRBV15 to TRBJ2-1; D possibly corresponds to TRBD2 (5 bases). Germline V lookup: CDR1 LNHNV, CDR2 YYDKDF (reference sequence). Between the trimmed V and J ends, which lost 3 bases and 5 bases, there was a span of 8 bases. The CDR3 sequence is 13 residues long. Here the CDR3 DNA reads TGTGCCACCAGCAGTCCCGGGGACAATGAGCAGTTCTTC. Its translation is CATSSPGDNEQFF. The whole variable domain, filled in from reference TRBV15 and TRBJ2-1, reads DAMVIQNPRYQVTQFGKPVTLSCSQTLNHNVMYWYQQKSSQAPKLLFHYYDKDFNNEADTPDNFQSRRPNTSFCFLDIRSPGLGDTAMYLCATSSPGDNEQFFGPGTRLTVL.